The 19 T cell receptor beta chains below all came from one sample that was sequenced in a study of blood T cell repertoires in COVID-19. Profiling relied on immunoSEQ multiplex PCR, and the TCRdb table lists in-frame clones only, not all of them. The data show fewer than 300,000 clones, approximately 83% seen once. The sequenced sample consisted of peripheral blood. These receptors all stem from a person aged 70 to 85 with COVID-19, enrolled during active disease.

The V and J genes are TRBV28 and TRBJ1-5; no reliable D call. V was shortened by 1 base and J by 6 bases, with 13 bases between the two germline ends. This CDR3 contains 15 residues. CDR1 MDHEN and CDR2 SYDVKM come from the germline V gene. The CDR3 nucleotides are TGTGCCAGCAGTTTATACGAGGGTACGAGTCAGCCCCAGCATTTT. Amino acid sequence: CASSLYEGTSQPQHF.

A remark on this clone: The junction does not match germline at one end; this may be a read error. The chain links TRBV3-1 (or the pseudogene TRBV3-2) to TRBJ2-7, with 11 bases aligning to TRBD2. The length of the CDR3 is 15 residues. CDR1 is LGHDT and CDR2 is YNNKEL in the germline V gene (reference sequence). The CDR3 DNA reads TGTGCCAGCAGCCAGGCCCTAACATCGGGACTAGCGGAAATCTTC. Translating it yields CASSQALTSGLAEIF.

This clone appeared a single time. The chain recombines TRBV5-1 with TRBJ1-4; TRBD1 agrees at 9 bases. This CDR3 comprises 14 residues. The germline V gene encodes CDR1 SGHRS and CDR2 YFSETQ. V dropped 3 bases and J dropped 8; count of bases not matched to a gene: 5. In nucleotides, the CDR3 is TGCGCCAGCAGCTGGGGACAGGGCGGCGAAAAACTGTTTTTT. Residues: CASSWGQGGEKLFF. The complete variable domain, with remaining parts taken from reference TRBV5-1 and TRBJ1-4, reads KAGVTQTPRYLIKTRGQQVTLSCSPISGHRSVSWYQQTPGQGLQFLFEYFSETQRNKGNFPGRFSGRQFSNSRSEMNVSTLELGDSALYLCASSWGQGGEKLFFGSGTQLSVL.

The chain employs TRBV27 and TRBJ2-2; no definite D call. This CDR3 contains 15 residues. Germline CDR1 is MNHEY and CDR2 is SMNVEV (reference sequence). Trimming pared 5 bases from V and 5 bases from J, leaving 15 bases between. CDR3 nucleotides: TGTGCCAGCAGTACGACTCCTTATCGTACCGGGGAGCTGTTTTTT. Protein sequence: CASSTTPYRTGELFF.

This clone has only a few counts. V usage is TRBV6-4 and J usage is TRBJ1-2; a weak D match, TRBD1 (5 bases). This CDR3 comprises 13 residues. The germline V and J ends were trimmed by 2 bases and 8 bases, with 12 bases remaining between them. CDR1 and CDR2 (germline): MRHNA, SNTAGT. This chain's CDR3 is CASSDDSVGGYTF. CDR3 nucleotides: TGTGCCAGCAGTGACGACAGTGTGGGCGGCTACACCTTC.

This chain uses TRBV7-2 with TRBJ1-4; D remains ambiguous. CDR1 SGHTA and CDR2 FQGNSA come from the germline V gene. The V end lost 2 bases, the J end lost 0 bases, and 7 bases lay between the germline ends. The CDR3 covers 15 residues. This chain's CDR3 is CASSLILATNEKLFF. The CDR3, as DNA: TGTGCCAGCAGCTTAATCCTAGCAACTAATGAAAAACTGTTTTTT. Full variable domain (missing parts from reference TRBV7-2 and TRBJ1-4): GAGVSQSPSNKVTEKGKDVELRCDPISGHTALYWYRQSLGQGLEFLIYFQGNSAPDKSGLPSDRFSAERTGGSVSTLTIQRTQQEDSAVYLCASSLILATNEKLFFGSGTQLSVL.

The CDR3 protein is CASSYGRQGLHEQFF. DNA of the CDR3: TGTGCCAGCAGTTACGGTCGACAGGGTCTCCATGAGCAGTTCTTC. V and J are TRBV6-5 and TRBJ2-1; 7 bases line up with TRBD1. The CDR3 is made up of 15 amino acids. Looked up from germline, CDR1 is MNHEY and CDR2 is SVGAGI. Losses at the gene ends were 2 bases for V and 8 bases for J; bases not matched to a gene: 9.

The chain couples TRBV11-2 to TRBJ2-2; D unresolved. V was shortened by 5 bases and J by 4 bases, with 14 bases between the two germline ends. In germline, CDR1 is SGHAT, CDR2 FQNNGV. This CDR3 is 15 amino acids long. Here the CDR3 DNA reads TGTGCCAGCAGCCCTAGGCTGCAGTCCACCGGGGAGCTGTTTTTT. It codes for CASSPRLQSTGELFF.

The chain combines TRBV5-1 with TRBJ1-2, with D hard to call. Trimming removed 2 bases at V and 4 bases at J, with 6 bases between. Germline CDR1 is SGHRS and CDR2 is YFSETQ. This CDR3 comprises 12 residues. The CDR3 here is CASSFSSYGYTF. The CDR3, as DNA: TGCGCCAGCAGCTTTTCGTCCTATGGCTACACCTTC.

The chain joins TRBV7-2 to TRBJ1-1; a possible D gene is TRBD1 (5 bases). Deletions cut 2 bases from V and 10 bases from J, with 11 bases between. Germline CDR1 reads SGHTA; CDR2 reads FQGNSA. The CDR3 contains 12 residues. CDR3 loop: CASSLNPGRAFF. As DNA, the CDR3 is TGTGCCAGCAGCTTAAATCCAGGGCGAGCTTTCTTT. The full variable domain, with the rest looked up from reference TRBV7-2 and TRBJ1-1, is GAGVSQSPSNKVTEKGKDVELRCDPISGHTALYWYRQSLGQGLEFLIYFQGNSAPDKSGLPSDRFSAERTGGSVSTLTIQRTQQEDSAVYLCASSLNPGRAFFGQGTRLTVV.

This sequence joins TRBV3-1 (or the pseudogene TRBV3-2) and TRBJ1-5, with 7 bases matching TRBD1. The CDR3 covers 15 residues. CDR1 and CDR2 (germline): LGHDT, YNNKEL (reference sequence). V lost 1 base, J lost 6 bases, and 6 bases stayed unmatched. The CDR3 loop is CASSQGPSGGQPQHF. CDR3 bases: TGTGCCAGCAGCCAAGGTCCCTCAGGGGGTCAGCCCCAGCATTTT.

This chain uses TRBV3-1 (or the pseudogene TRBV3-2) with TRBJ1-1; 8 bases agree with TRBD1. CDR1 and CDR2 from the germline V gene are LGHDT and YNNKEL (reference sequence). There are 18 residues in the CDR3. Unmatched junction bases numbered 13, after V lost 4 bases and J lost 0 bases. In DNA form, the CDR3 reads TGTGCCAGCAGCCTCGGACAGGGCAAGACCTACATGAACACTGAAGCTTTCTTT. This codes for CASSLGQGKTYMNTEAFF.

CDR3 DNA sequence: TGTGCCAGCAGCTTAGCCGGCGGGAGGGCCCCCAATGAGCAGTTCTTC. Translating it yields CASSLAGGRAPNEQFF. The chain employs TRBV7-2 and TRBJ2-1, with 9 bases matching TRBD2. The V gene end was trimmed by 0 bases and the J gene end by 6 bases; junction bases not matched to a gene: 6. The CDR3 contains 16 residues. CDR1 is SGHTA, CDR2 FQGNSA, per germline.

The DNA of the CDR3 is TGTGCCACCAGGGCCCCAGGGGTTAACACCGGGGAGCTGTTTTTT. Protein: CATRAPGVNTGELFF. V and J are TRBV10-3 and TRBJ2-2, with D possibly matching TRBD1 (6 bases). V dropped 10 bases and J dropped 2 bases, with 17 bases sitting between them. In germline, CDR1 is ENHRY, CDR2 SYGVKD. There are 15 residues in the CDR3.

This sequence joins TRBV20-1 and TRBJ2-3; D is perhaps TRBD2 (5 bases). The V gene's germline CDR1 is DFQATT and CDR2 SNEGSKA (reference sequence). The CDR3 consists of 15 residues. The V end was cut by 3 bases, the J end by 0 bases, with 13 bases between. In DNA form, the CDR3 reads TGCAGTGCTAGTTTCCGGGAACGGAGCACAGATACGCAGTATTTT. This sequence encodes CSASFRERSTDTQYF.

A few counts support this clone. This chain joins TRBV7-2 and TRBJ2-3, with TRBD2 as a possible D gene (5 bases). Germline V gives CDR1 SGHTA, CDR2 FQGNSA. This CDR3 is 16 amino acids long. V was cut by 5 bases and J by 1 base, with 16 bases left in between. This chain's CDR3 is CASSQPRGSGTDTQYF. The CDR3 nucleotides are TGTGCCAGCAGCCAACCGCGAGGTAGCGGCACAGATACGCAGTATTTT. The variable domain in full, completed from reference TRBV7-2 and TRBJ2-3, reads GAGVSQSPSNKVTEKGKDVELRCDPISGHTALYWYRQSLGQGLEFLIYFQGNSAPDKSGLPSDRFSAERTGGSVSTLTIQRTQQEDSAVYLCASSQPRGSGTDTQYFGPGTRLTVL.

A single count supports this clone. The rearrangement uses TRBV5-1 and TRBJ2-1; 13 bases are a match to TRBD2. Looked up from germline, CDR1 is SGHRS and CDR2 is YFSETQ. Trimming took 4 bases from V and 8 from J; bases not matched to a gene: 18. The CDR3 loop spans 19 amino acids. CDR3 protein: CASSPQKAGTSGAGDEQFF. CDR3 DNA sequence: TGCGCCAGCAGCCCCCAGAAGGCCGGGACTAGCGGGGCCGGGGATGAGCAGTTCTTC.

The chain combines TRBV19 with TRBJ2-7; D gene ambiguous. This CDR3 is 14 amino acids long. The V gene's germline CDR1 is LNHDA and CDR2 SQIVND (reference sequence). Trimming took off 7 bases at V and 5 bases at J, with 18 bases between the two ends. The CDR3 protein is CASTVTGHFNEQYF. In DNA, the CDR3 is TGTGCCAGTACCGTAACTGGGCACTTCAACGAGCAGTACTTC.

The chain joins TRBV6-4 to TRBJ2-7; 8 bases match TRBD1. CDR1 is MRHNA and CDR2 is SNTAGT in the germline V gene. After removal of 6 bases from V and 3 bases from J, the junction contained 19 bases not matched to a gene. The CDR3 sequence is 18 residues long. The CDR3 reads CASRAGGRGHFGNYEQYF. The CDR3 DNA reads as TGTGCCAGCAGGGCCGGTGGCAGGGGGCACTTTGGCAACTACGAGCAGTACTTC.